This passage covers 9 T cell receptor beta chains from one sample sequenced in a study of blood T cell repertoires in COVID-19. Here immunoSEQ multiplex PCR was the method, and the copy in TCRdb shows in-frame clones only, minus some. This sample has about 120,000 clones, with 83% found just once. Sequenced input: peripheral blood. These receptors came from a man in his thirties or forties with acute or convalescent COVID-19.

The chain employs TRBV9 and TRBJ1-4, with TRBD1 identical over 12 bases. The V and J ends lost 2 bases and 7 bases, in that order; junction bases with no gene match: 6. The CDR3 consists of 16 residues. The germline V gene encodes CDR1 SGDLS and CDR2 YYNGEE. The CDR3 reads CASSVGTGGRAEKLFF. CDR3 coding DNA: TGTGCCAGCAGCGTTGGGACAGGGGGCAGGGCTGAAAAACTGTTTTTT.

The chain recombines TRBV6-1 with TRBJ2-7, with D perhaps TRBD1 (5 bases). V was clipped by 2 bases and J by 5 bases, with 16 bases between them. The CDR3 length is 15 residues. The germline V gene encodes CDR1 MNHNS and CDR2 SASEGT. The CDR3 DNA follows: TGTGCCAGCAGTGAAACCGTCGACAGCCCCCACGAGCAGTACGTC. It specifies CASSETVDSPHEQYV.

In nucleotides, the CDR3 is TGTGCCAGCAGCCAGACAGGGGGCTACTATGGCTACACCTTC. This encodes CASSQTGGYYGYTF. The rearrangement links TRBV27 to TRBJ1-2; 10 bases agree with TRBD1. CDR1 is MNHEY, CDR2 SMNVEV, per germline (reference sequence). The CDR3 runs 14 residues. The ends lost 6 bases at V and 3 bases at J; junction bases unmatched: 4.

This clone was detected only once. The CDR3 spells CSVDGSGNSNEQFF. The CDR3 DNA follows: TGCAGCGTTGACGGTAGCGGGAACTCCAATGAGCAGTTCTTC. The V call is TRBV29-1, the J call TRBJ2-1, with TRBD2 matching over 8 bases. Losses at the gene ends were 3 bases for V and 6 bases for J; bases not matched to a gene: 7. The CDR3 is made up of 14 amino acids. Per the germline V gene, CDR1 is SQVTM and CDR2 is ANQGSEA.

This chain links TRBV30 with TRBJ1-3, with TRBD1 as a possible D gene (6 bases). The V and J ends lost 8 bases and 8 bases respectively, with 22 bases between them. This CDR3 comprises 14 residues. The germline gives CDR1 GTSNPN, CDR2 SVGIG (reference sequence). CDR3 sequence (DNA): TGTGCCGGGAACTTACAGGGATTTTCGGACACCATATATTTT. This gives the protein CAGNLQGFSDTIYF.

The rearrangement joins TRBV7-9 to TRBJ1-2, with 9 bases lining up with TRBD1. The CDR3 has 15 residues. Unmatched junction bases numbered 10, after V lost 4 bases and J lost 7 bases. Germline V lookup: CDR1 SEHNR, CDR2 FQNEAQ (reference sequence). This CDR3 reads CASSSGTGRLSGYTF. CDR3 DNA: TGTGCCAGCAGCTCCGGGACAGGGCGTCTCTCTGGCTACACCTTC.

The V gene is TRBV7-6, the J gene TRBJ1-1; D remains unclear. The CDR3 spans 13 residues. Germline CDR1 is SGHVS and CDR2 is FNYEAQ. The ends were cut back, 7 bases at V and 1 base at J, with 10 bases in the middle. CDR3 sequence: CASMGAPNTEAFF. In nucleotides, the CDR3 is TGTGCCAGCATGGGCGCCCCGAACACTGAAGCTTTCTTT. Variable domain in full (rest from reference TRBV7-6 and TRBJ1-1): GAGVSQSPRYKVTKRGQDVALRCDPISGHVSLYWYRQALGQGPEFLTYFNYEAQQDKSGLPNDRFSAERPEGSISTLTIQRTEQRDSAMYRCASMGAPNTEAFFGQGTRLTVV.

The J gene is TRBJ2-4, the V gene TRBV6-2 or TRBV6-3, with 13 bases fitting TRBD2. CDR1 MNHEY and CDR2 SVGEGT come from the germline V gene. Trimming removed 6 bases from V and 4 bases from J; junction bases left unmatched: 12. The CDR3 is made up of 18 amino acids. CDR3: CASSLVGLAGSKKNIQYF. CDR3 nucleotide sequence: TGTGCCAGCAGCCTTGTGGGACTAGCGGGGTCTAAAAAAAACATTCAGTACTTC.

J is TRBJ1-5 and V is TRBV7-2; tentative D call: TRBD1 (5 bases). Germline values: CDR1 SGHTA, CDR2 FQGNSA. The length of the CDR3 is 16 residues. V lost 3 bases and J lost 7, with 19 bases in between. The CDR3 DNA reads as TGTGCCAGCAGCTTGGAGTCGGGGCGCGGGAACCAGCCCCAGCATTTT. It codes for CASSLESGRGNQPQHF.